The text below deals with one T cell receptor (beta chain). This record belongs to a study of cytomegalovirus exposure and HLA in healthy donors. V lost 5 bases and J 6 bases, leaving 17 bases between the germline ends. CDR3 length: 15 amino acids. CDR1 and CDR2 from the germline V gene are KGHSH and LQKENI. There were likely unrecorded immune exposures, though donors were nominally healthy when sampled. The primer mix had 60 Vbeta and 13 Jbeta primers. Sequencing used immunoSEQ multiplex PCR; TCRdb keeps in-frame clones, though not all of them. The table includes approximately 53,000 clones, about three quarters detected once.

This chain links TRBV18 with TRBJ1-5; a possible D gene is TRBD1 (5 bases). The receptor was derived from a woman between 40 and 50 years old in good health and CMV-seropositive. The sequencing sample was made of PBMCs. The CDR3, as DNA: TGTGCCAGCTCAGCTCGGGGGGAGGTGAGTCAGCCCCAGCATTTT. This encodes CASSARGEVSQPQHF.